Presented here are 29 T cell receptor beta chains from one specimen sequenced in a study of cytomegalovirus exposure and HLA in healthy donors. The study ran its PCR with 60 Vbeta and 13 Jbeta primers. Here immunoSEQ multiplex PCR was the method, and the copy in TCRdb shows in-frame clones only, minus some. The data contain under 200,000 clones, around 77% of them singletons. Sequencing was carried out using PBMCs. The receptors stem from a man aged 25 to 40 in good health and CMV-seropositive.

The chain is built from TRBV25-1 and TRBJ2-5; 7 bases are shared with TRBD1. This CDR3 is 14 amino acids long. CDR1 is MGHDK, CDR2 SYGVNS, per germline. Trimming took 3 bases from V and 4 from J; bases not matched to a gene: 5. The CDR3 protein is CASSDLHRGETQYF. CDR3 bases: TGTGCCAGCAGTGACTTGCACAGGGGAGAGACCCAGTACTTC. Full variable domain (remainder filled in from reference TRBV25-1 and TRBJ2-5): EADIYQTPRYLVIGTGKKITLECSQTMGHDKMYWYQQDPGMELHLIHYSYGVNSTEKGDLSSESTVSRIRTEHFPLTLESARPSHTSQYLCASSDLHRGETQYFGPGTRLLVL.

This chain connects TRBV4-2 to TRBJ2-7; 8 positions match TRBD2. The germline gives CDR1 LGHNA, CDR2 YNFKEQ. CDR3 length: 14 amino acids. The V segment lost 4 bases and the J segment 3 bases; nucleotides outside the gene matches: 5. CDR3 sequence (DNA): TGTGCCAGCAGCCCGACTCGGGGGGGCTACGAGCAGTACTTC. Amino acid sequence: CASSPTRGGYEQYF.

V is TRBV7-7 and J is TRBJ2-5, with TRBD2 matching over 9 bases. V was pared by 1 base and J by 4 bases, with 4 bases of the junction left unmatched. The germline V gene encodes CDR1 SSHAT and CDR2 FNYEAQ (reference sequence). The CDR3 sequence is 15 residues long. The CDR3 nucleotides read TGTGCCAGCAGCTTAGGCGGGGGGGCCGTAGAGACCCAGTACTTC. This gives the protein CASSLGGGAVETQYF.

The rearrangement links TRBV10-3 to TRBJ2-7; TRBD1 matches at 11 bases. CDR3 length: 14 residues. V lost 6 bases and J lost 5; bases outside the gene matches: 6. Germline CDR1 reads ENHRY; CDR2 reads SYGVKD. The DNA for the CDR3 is TGTGCCATCAGAAGGACAGGGGGCATCAACGAGCAGTACTTC. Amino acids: CAIRRTGGINEQYF.

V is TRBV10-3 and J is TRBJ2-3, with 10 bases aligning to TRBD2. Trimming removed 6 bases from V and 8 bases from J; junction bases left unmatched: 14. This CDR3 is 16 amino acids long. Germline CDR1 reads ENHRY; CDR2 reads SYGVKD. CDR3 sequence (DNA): TGTGCCATCAGCCCTTTAGCGGGGGGACAGCATCGTACGCAGTATTTT. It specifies CAISPLAGGQHRTQYF.

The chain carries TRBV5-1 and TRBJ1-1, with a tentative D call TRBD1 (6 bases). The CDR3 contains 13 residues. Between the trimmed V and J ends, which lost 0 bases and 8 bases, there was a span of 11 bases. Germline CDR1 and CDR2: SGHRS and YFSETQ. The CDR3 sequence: CASSLGQDAEAFF. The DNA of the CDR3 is TGCGCCAGCAGCTTGGGACAGGACGCGGAAGCTTTCTTT.

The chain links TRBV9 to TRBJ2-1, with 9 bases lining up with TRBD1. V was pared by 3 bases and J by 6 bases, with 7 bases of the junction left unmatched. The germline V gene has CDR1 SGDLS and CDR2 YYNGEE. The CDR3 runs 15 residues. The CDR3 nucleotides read TGTGCCAGCAGCGGGGGACAGGGACAAATCAATGAGCAGTTCTTC. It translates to CASSGGQGQINEQFF.

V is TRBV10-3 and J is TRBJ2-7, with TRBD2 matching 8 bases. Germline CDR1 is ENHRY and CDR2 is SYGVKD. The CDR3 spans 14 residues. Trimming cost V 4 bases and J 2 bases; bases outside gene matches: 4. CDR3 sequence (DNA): TGTGCCATCAGTGTTACGGGGGGGGCCTACGAGCAGTACTTC. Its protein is CAISVTGGAYEQYF.

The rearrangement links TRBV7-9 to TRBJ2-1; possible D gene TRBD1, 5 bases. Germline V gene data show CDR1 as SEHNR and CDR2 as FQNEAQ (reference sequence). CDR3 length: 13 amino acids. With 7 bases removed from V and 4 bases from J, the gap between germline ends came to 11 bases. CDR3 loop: CASTPAGYNEQFF. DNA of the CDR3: TGTGCCAGCACCCCCGCAGGGTACAATGAGCAGTTCTTC.

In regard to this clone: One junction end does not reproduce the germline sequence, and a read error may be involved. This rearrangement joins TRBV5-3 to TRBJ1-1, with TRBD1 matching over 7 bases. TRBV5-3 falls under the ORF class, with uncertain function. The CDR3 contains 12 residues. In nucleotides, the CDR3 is TGTGCCAGAAGCCCGTCCAAGAACAACAGGGGCTTT. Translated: CARSPSKNNRGF.

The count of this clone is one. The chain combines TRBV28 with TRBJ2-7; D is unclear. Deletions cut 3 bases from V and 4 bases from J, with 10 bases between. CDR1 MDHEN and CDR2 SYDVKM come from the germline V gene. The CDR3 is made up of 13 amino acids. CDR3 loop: CASSLVFSYEQYF. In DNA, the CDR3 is TGTGCCAGCAGTTTGGTTTTTAGTTACGAGCAGTACTTC.

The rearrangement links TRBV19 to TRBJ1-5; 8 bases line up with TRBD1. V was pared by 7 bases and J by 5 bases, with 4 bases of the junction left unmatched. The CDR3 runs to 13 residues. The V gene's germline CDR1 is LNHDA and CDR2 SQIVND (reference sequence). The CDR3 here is CASKQGGDQPQHF. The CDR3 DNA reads TGTGCCAGTAAACAGGGGGGAGATCAGCCCCAGCATTTT.

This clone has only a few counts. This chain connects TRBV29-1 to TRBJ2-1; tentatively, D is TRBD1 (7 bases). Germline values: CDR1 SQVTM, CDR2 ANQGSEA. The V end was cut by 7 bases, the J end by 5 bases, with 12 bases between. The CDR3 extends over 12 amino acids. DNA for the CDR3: TGCAGCGCTGCGGGGACAGACAATGAGCAGTTCTTC. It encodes CSAAGTDNEQFF.

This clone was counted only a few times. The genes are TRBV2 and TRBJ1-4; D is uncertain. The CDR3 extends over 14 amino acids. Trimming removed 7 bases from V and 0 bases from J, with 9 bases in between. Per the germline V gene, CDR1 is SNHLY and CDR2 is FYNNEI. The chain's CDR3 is CASISQTTNEKLFF. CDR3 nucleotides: TGTGCCAGCATAAGTCAGACAACTAATGAAAAACTGTTTTTT.

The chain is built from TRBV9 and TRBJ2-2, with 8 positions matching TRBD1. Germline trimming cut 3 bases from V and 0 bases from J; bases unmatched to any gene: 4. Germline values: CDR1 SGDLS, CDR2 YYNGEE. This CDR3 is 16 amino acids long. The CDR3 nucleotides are TGTGCCAGCAGCGCCAGACAGGGGACGAACACCGGGGAGCTGTTTTTT. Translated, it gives CASSARQGTNTGELFF. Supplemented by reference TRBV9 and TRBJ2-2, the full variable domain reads DSGVTQTPKHLITATGQRVTLRCSPRSGDLSVYWYQQSLDQGLQFLIQYYNGEERAKGNILERFSAQQFPDLHSELNLSSLELGDSALYFCASSARQGTNTGELFFGEGSRLTVL.

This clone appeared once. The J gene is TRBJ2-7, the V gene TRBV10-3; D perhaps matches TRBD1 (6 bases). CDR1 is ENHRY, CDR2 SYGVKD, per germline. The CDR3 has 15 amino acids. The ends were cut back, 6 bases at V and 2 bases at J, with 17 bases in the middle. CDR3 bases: TGTGCCATCAGGGAAGAGAGAACAGGGCCCTACGAGCAGTACTTC. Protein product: CAIREERTGPYEQYF.

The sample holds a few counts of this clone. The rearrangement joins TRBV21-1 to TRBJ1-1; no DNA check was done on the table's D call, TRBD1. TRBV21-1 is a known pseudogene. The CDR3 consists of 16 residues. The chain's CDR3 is CASSKQAGTGSPEAFF. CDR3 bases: TGTGCCAGCAGCAAACAGGCCGGGACAGGTTCCCCTGAAGCTTTCTTT.

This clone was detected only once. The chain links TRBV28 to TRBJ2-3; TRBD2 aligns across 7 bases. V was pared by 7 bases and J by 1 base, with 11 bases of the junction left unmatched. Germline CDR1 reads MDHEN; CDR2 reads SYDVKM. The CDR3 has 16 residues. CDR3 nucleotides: TGTGCCAGCAAACATCTGGGGGGGGACGGCACAGATACGCAGTATTTT. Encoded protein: CASKHLGGDGTDTQYF.

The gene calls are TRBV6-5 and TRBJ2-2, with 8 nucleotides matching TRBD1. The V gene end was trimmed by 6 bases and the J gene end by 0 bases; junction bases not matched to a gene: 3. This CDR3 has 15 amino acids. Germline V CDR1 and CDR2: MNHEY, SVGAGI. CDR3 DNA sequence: TGTGCCAGCAGACTACAGGGGGCGAACACCGGGGAGCTGTTTTTT. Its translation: CASRLQGANTGELFF.

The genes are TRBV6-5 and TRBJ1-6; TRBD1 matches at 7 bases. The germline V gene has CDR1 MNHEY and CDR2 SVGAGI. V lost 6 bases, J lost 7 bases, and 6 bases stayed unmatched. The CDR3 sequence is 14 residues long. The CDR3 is CASRADRLNSPLHF. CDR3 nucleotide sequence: TGTGCCAGCAGAGCGGACAGGTTAAATTCACCCCTCCACTTT.

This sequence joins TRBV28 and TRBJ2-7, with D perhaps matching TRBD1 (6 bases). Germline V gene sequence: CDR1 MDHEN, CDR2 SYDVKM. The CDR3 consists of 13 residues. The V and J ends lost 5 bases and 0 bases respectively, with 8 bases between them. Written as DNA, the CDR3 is TGTGCCAGCAGTCCCAGGGGCTCCTACGAGCAGTACTTC. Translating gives CASSPRGSYEQYF.

CDR3 sequence (DNA): TGCGCCAGCAGCCAAGAGGTGGGACTAGCCTACAATGAGCAGTTCTTC. Its protein is CASSQEVGLAYNEQFF. This chain joins TRBV4-3 and TRBJ2-1; 8 positions agree with TRBD2. This CDR3 has 16 amino acids. Germline V gives CDR1 LGHNA, CDR2 YSLEER. The V gene end was trimmed by 0 bases and the J gene end by 2 bases; junction bases not matched to a gene: 3.

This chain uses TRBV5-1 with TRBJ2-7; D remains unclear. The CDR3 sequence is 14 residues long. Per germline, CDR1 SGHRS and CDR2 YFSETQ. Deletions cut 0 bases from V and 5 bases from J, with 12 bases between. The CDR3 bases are TGCGCCAGCAGCTTGGCCGTTTCCCCCGACGAGCAGTACTTC. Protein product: CASSLAVSPDEQYF.

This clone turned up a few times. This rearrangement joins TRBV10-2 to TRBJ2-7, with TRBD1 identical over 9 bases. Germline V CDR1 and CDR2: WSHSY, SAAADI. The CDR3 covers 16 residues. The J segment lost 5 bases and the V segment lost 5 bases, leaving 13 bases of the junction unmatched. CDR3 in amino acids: CASSWKGGQGWDEQYF. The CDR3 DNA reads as TGCGCCAGCAGTTGGAAAGGAGGACAGGGGTGGGACGAGCAGTACTTC.

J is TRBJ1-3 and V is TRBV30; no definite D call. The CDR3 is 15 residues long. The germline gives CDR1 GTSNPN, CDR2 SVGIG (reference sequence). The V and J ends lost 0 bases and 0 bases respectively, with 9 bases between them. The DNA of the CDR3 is TGTGCCTGGAGTGTAGGCACTAGCTCTGGAAACACCATATATTTT. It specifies CAWSVGTSSGNTIYF.

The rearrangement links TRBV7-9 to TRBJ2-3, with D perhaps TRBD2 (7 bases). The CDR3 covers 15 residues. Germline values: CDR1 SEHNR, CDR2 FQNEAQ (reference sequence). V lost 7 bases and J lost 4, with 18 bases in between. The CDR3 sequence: CASNRDTAGADTQYF. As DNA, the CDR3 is TGTGCCAGCAACCGGGACACGGCGGGAGCAGATACGCAGTATTTT.

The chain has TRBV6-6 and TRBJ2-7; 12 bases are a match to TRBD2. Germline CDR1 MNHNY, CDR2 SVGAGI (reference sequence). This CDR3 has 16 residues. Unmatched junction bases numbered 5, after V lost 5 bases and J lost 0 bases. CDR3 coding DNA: TGTGCCAGCAGTAAAAGACTAGCGGGGGTCTCCTACGAGCAGTACTTC. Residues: CASSKRLAGVSYEQYF.

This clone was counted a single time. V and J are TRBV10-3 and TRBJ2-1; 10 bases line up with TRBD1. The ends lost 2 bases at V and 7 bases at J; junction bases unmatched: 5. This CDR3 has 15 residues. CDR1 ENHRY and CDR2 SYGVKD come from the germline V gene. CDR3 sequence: CAISEPGQGRNEQFF. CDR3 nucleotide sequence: TGTGCCATCAGTGAGCCGGGACAGGGGCGGAATGAGCAGTTCTTC.

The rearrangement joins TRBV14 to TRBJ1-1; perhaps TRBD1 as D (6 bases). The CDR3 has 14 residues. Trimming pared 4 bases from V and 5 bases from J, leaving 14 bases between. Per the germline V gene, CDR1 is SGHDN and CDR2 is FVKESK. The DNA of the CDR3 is TGTGCCAGCAGCCGAGCGGGGGCCAAAACTGAAGCTTTCTTT. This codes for CASSRAGAKTEAFF.